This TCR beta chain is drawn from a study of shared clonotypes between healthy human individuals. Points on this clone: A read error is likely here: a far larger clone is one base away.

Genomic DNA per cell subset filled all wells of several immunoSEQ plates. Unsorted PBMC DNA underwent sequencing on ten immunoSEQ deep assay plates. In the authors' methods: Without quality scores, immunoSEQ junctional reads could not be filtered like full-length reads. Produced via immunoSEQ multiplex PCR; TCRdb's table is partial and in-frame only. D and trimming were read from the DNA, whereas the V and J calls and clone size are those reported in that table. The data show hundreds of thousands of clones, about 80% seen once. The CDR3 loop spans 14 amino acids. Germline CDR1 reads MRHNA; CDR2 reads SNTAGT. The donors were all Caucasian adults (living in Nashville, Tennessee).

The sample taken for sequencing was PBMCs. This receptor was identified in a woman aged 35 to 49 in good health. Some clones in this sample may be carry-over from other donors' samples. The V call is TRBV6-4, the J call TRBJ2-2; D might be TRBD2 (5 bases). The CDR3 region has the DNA TGTGCCAGCAGCACATCGACTGACACCGGGGAGCTGCTTTTT. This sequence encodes CASSTSTDTGELLF.